The text below deals with one TCR beta chain. This sample stems from a study of blood T cell repertoires in COVID-19. As for the study in general: Samples of COVID-19 (acute and convalescent) were obtained from the United States, Italy and Spain. Sample material is recorded as cDNA or gDNA derived from T cells, B-cell-depleted T cells, or PBMCs.

Authors' processing steps: Researchers report that nucleated cell counts were estimated from reference gene primer amplification. Here immunoSEQ multiplex PCR was the method, and the copy in TCRdb shows in-frame clones only, minus some. The DNA was the basis for D and trimming; V, J and clone size are from that table. Among 190,000 or so clones, about 90% were seen once, and the ten largest hold 0.62%. CDR1 and CDR2 (germline): MDHEN, SYDVKM. V dropped 5 bases and J dropped 2 bases, with 9 bases sitting between them. CDR3 length equals 13 residues. This clonotype originated in a middle-aged man with acute or convalescent COVID-19. Source material: peripheral blood. The rearrangement uses TRBV28 and TRBJ1-2; D gene ambiguous. This CDR3 reads CASSKLENYGYTF. The CDR3 DNA sequence: TGTGCCAGCAGTAAATTGGAGAACTATGGCTACACCTTC.